One sample yielded the 30 T cell receptor beta chains listed below, sequenced in a study of blood T cells in healthy people across ages. Primers used in a second PCR of about 7 to 12 cycles were a sample-barcoded 5' primer and a J-beta primer mix. TCRdb re-derived calls from the 5' RACE reads in MiXCR, one entry per CDR3 protein. The table includes about 650,000 distinct CDR3 sequences, about 34% detected once. The sequenced material came from blood. The receptor set was obtained from an elderly woman in good health.

This clonotype was seen a few times. V usage is TRBV2 and J usage is TRBJ1-1, with D maybe TRBD1 (6 bases). CDR3 length equals 17 residues. Germline V gene sequence: CDR1 SNHLY, CDR2 FYNNEI. Trimming shortened V by 5 bases and J by 2 bases, and 21 bases separated the two germline ends. The CDR3 DNA reads as TGTGCCAGCAGTCCCTGGGGGCTCTCGGGGGTTAACACTGAAGCTTTCTTT. The encoded protein is CASSPWGLSGVNTEAFF. Full variable domain (missing parts from reference TRBV2 and TRBJ1-1): EPEVTQTPSHQVTQMGQEVILRCVPISNHLYFYWYRQILGQKVEFLVSFYNNEISEKSEIFDDQFSVERPDGSNFTLKIRSTKLEDSAMYFCASSPWGLSGVNTEAFFGQGTRLTVV.

This chain uses TRBV29-1 with TRBJ2-1; D perhaps matches TRBD1 (6 bases). The CDR3 runs to 14 residues. CDR1 is SQVTM and CDR2 is ANQGSEA in the germline V gene. Trimming shortened V by 7 bases and J by 9 bases, and 22 bases separated the two germline ends. The CDR3 region has the DNA TGCAGCGGGATACGTACAGGGACCCCCAGTGAGCAGTTCTTC. Its protein product is CSGIRTGTPSEQFF.

This rearrangement joins TRBV28 to TRBJ1-5; 7 bases fit TRBD1. The CDR3 length is 12 residues. V gave up 9 bases and J gave up 5 bases; unmatched junction bases: 4. Germline V lookup: CDR1 MDHEN, CDR2 SYDVKM. The CDR3 here is CARGTVYQPQHF. The CDR3, as DNA: TGTGCCAGGGGGACAGTATATCAGCCCCAGCATTTT. Supplemented by reference TRBV28 and TRBJ1-5, the full variable domain reads DVKVTQSSRYLVKRTGEKVFLECVQDMDHENMFWYRQDPGLGLRLIYFSYDVKMKEKGDIPEGYSVSREKKERFSLILESASTNQTSMYLCARGTVYQPQHFGDGTRLSIL.

This clonotype was counted many times. The rearrangement uses TRBV6-5 and TRBJ2-1; 12 bases align to TRBD2. The CDR3 runs 16 residues. The V segment lost 7 bases and the J segment 6 bases; nucleotides outside the gene matches: 10. Germline values: CDR1 MNHEY, CDR2 SVGAGI. DNA for the CDR3: TGTGCCAGCAAACCTAGCGGGGGGGCCACGGGCAATGAGCAGTTCTTC. It specifies CASKPSGGATGNEQFF.

The chain links TRBV7-2 to TRBJ2-4, with D possibly being TRBD2 (6 bases). The closer fit of TRBJ2-7 to the DNA end suggests the J call may be wrong. This CDR3 region has 16 residues. CDR1 is SGHTA and CDR2 is FQGNSA in the germline V gene. CDR3 amino acids: CASSLVAGKGEYEQYF. The CDR3 DNA reads as TGTGCCAGCAGCTTAGTGGCGGGAAAAGGGGAATACGAGCAGTACTTC.

This clonotype was picked up a small number of times. Being one base from a much bigger clone, this may be a read error. The chain uses TRBV5-1 and TRBJ1-2; D is possibly TRBD1 (5 bases). The CDR3 covers 14 residues. The V end was cut by 3 bases, the J end by 8 bases, with 17 bases between. Germline values: CDR1 SGHRS, CDR2 YFSETQ. The CDR3, as DNA: TGCGCCAGCAGCTGGGAAGCAGGGTCTCGGGGCTACACCTTC. This encodes CASSWEAGSRGYTF.

The chain couples TRBV6-1 to TRBJ1-6; 8 bases agree with TRBD1. The germline CDR1 and CDR2 sequences are MNHNS and SASEGT. After removal of 6 bases from V and 7 bases from J, the junction contained 5 bases not matched to a gene. The CDR3 is 14 amino acids. The CDR3 spells CASRDRVGNSPLHF. The CDR3 coding sequence is TGTGCCAGCAGGGACAGGGTGGGCAATTCACCCCTCCACTTT.

This clonotype showed up many times. The chain employs TRBV20-1 and TRBJ2-1; D perhaps matches TRBD1 (7 bases). The V gene lost 7 bases and the J gene lost 5 bases, with 18 bases spanning the gap. Germline values: CDR1 DFQATT, CDR2 SNEGSKA (reference sequence). The length of the CDR3 is 14 residues. CDR3 protein: CSVRQGGGNNEQFF. The CDR3 DNA sequence: TGCAGTGTTCGACAGGGAGGAGGTAACAATGAGCAGTTCTTC.

This clonotype was counted at least ten times. J is TRBJ2-1 and V is TRBV4-3, with TRBD2 identical over 12 bases. Losses at the gene ends were 3 bases for V and 10 bases for J; bases not matched to a gene: 7. CDR1 is LGHNA, CDR2 YSLEER, per germline. CDR3 length: 15 amino acids. CDR3 in DNA: TGCGCCAGCAGCCAGGGACTAGCGGGCGCAAAGGAGCAGTTCTTC. It translates to CASSQGLAGAKEQFF.

The gene calls are TRBV6-5 and TRBJ2-1; TRBD2 matches 8 bases. The J call may be in error: the DNA end matches TRBJ2-7 better. Germline V gene lookup returns CDR1 MNHEY and CDR2 SVGAGI. The CDR3 is 15 amino acids. CDR3 sequence (DNA): TGTGCCAGCAGCCGGGGGGGCCGCTCCTACAATGAGCAGTACTTC. Encoded protein: CASSRGGRSYNEQYF.

This clonotype occurred many times. The chain combines TRBV4-2 with TRBJ2-1; TRBD2 matches 9 bases. Germline lookup yields CDR1 LGHNA and CDR2 YNFKEQ. The CDR3 totals 17 residues. Trimming took 4 bases from V and 5 from J; bases not matched to a gene: 12. In DNA form, the CDR3 reads TGTGCCAGCAGCCCAGGGTTGCGGGGGGGCCGCGACAATGAGCAGTTCTTC. Amino acid sequence: CASSPGLRGGRDNEQFF.

Ten or more counts support this clonotype. This chain uses TRBV2 with TRBJ2-1; 7 bases match TRBD2. The junction had 13 bases not matched to a gene; V was cut back by 0 bases and J by 8 bases. CDR3 size: 17 residues. Germline-derived CDR1 and CDR2 are SNHLY and FYNNEI. This CDR3 is CASSEAGLVGGIDEQFF. CDR3 nucleotides: TGTGCCAGCAGTGAAGCTGGACTAGTTGGGGGGATTGATGAGCAGTTCTTC.

This chain connects TRBV20-1 to TRBJ2-7, with a tentative D call TRBD1 (6 bases). The CDR3 loop spans 12 amino acids. Deletions cut 2 bases from V and 2 bases from J, with 7 bases between. The germline CDR1 and CDR2 sequences are DFQATT and SNEGSKA (reference sequence). The DNA of the CDR3 is TGCAGTGCTAGAAGGGGGACCTACGAGCAGTACTTC. Translation: CSARRGTYEQYF.

Only a few counts were recorded for this clonotype. This may stem from a read error, because a much larger clone lies one nucleotide away. The chain links TRBV7-3 to TRBJ2-3; D may be TRBD1 (6 bases). Germline V CDR1 and CDR2: SGHTA, FQGTGA. CDR3 length: 13 residues. The V and J ends lost 4 bases and 2 bases respectively, with 7 bases between them. The CDR3: CASSWGPTDTQYF. CDR3 bases: TGTGCCAGCAGCTGGGGGCCCACAGATACGCAGTATTTT.

This clonotype was observed at least ten times. This chain joins TRBV5-1 and TRBJ2-3; D possibly corresponds to TRBD2 (6 bases). This CDR3 has 16 amino acids. V was shortened by 6 bases and J by 3 bases, with 20 bases between the two germline ends. Germline V lookup: CDR1 SGHRS, CDR2 YFSETQ. The CDR3 protein is CASTLGPGLLTDTQYF. CDR3 sequence (DNA): TGCGCCAGCACGCTAGGCCCGGGACTTCTAACAGATACGCAGTATTTT.

This clonotype was seen ten or more times. One end of the junction varies from germline; a read error may be responsible. This rearrangement joins TRBV7-9 to TRBJ2-3; D unresolved. The V gene's germline CDR1 is SEHNR and CDR2 FQNEAQ (reference sequence). This CDR3 has 14 residues. This CDR3 is CASSLDGVTDTQYF. The CDR3 nucleotides read TGCGCCAGCAGCTTGGATGGGGTTACAGATACGCAGTATTTT.

This clonotype was observed at least ten times. The chain has TRBV27 and TRBJ2-5; D not resolved. The ends were cut back, 6 bases at V and 1 base at J, with 9 bases in the middle. The CDR3 has 13 amino acids. The germline gives CDR1 MNHEY, CDR2 SMNVEV (reference sequence). The CDR3 region has the DNA TGTGCCAGCAGCTTACGGGTCCAAGAGACCCAGTACTTC. Translation gives CASSLRVQETQYF.

CDR3 sequence reads: CASSLLDRGRTEAFF. The CDR3 DNA sequence: TGTGCCAGCAGTTTACTGGACAGGGGGCGGACTGAAGCTTTCTTT. The rearrangement uses TRBV28 and TRBJ1-1, with 11 bases lining up with TRBD1. CDR1 is MDHEN and CDR2 is SYDVKM in the germline V gene. This CDR3 has 15 residues. Trimming took 2 bases from V and 5 from J; bases not matched to a gene: 4.

This clonotype was seen repeatedly, ten times or more. The chain recombines TRBV15 with TRBJ2-5; tentative D call: TRBD1 (6 bases). Germline V gene sequence: CDR1 LNHNV, CDR2 YYDKDF (reference sequence). This CDR3 has 14 residues. Trimming took 4 bases from V and 4 from J, leaving 13 bases between them. CDR3 bases: TGTGCCACCAGCACCACAGGGCGAGGAGAGACCCAGTACTTC. This codes for CATSTTGRGETQYF.

The chain is built from TRBV29-1 and TRBJ1-1; maybe TRBD1 (6 bases). Germline V gene data show CDR1 as SQVTM and CDR2 as ANQGSEA. CDR3 size: 11 residues. Between the trimmed V and J ends, which lost 8 bases and 8 bases, there was a span of 15 bases. The CDR3 nucleotides are TGCAGCCTCACTAGGGGGACAGAAGCTTTCTTT. It yields the protein CSLTRGTEAFF.

This clonotype was counted ten times or more. The chain carries TRBV5-5 and TRBJ1-2; D is uncertain. Germline CDR1 reads SGHKS; CDR2 reads YYEKEE (reference sequence). V dropped 0 bases and J dropped 4 bases, with 7 bases sitting between them. The CDR3 has 13 amino acids. The CDR3 DNA sequence: TGTGCCAGCAGCTTGGACGCGGTCTATGGCTACACCTTC. Its translation is CASSLDAVYGYTF.

Comment on this clonotype: A much larger clone is a single base away; this may be a read error. The chain combines TRBV5-1 with TRBJ1-1; D remains ambiguous. The CDR3 is 15 residues long. Per germline, CDR1 SGHRS and CDR2 YFSETQ. The germline V and J ends were trimmed by 5 bases and 4 bases, with 18 bases remaining between them. The CDR3 region is CASRSDSRPSTEAFF. Here the CDR3 DNA reads TGCGCCAGCAGAAGTGACTCCAGACCGAGCACTGAAGCTTTCTTT.

At least ten counts were recorded for this clonotype. The rearrangement joins TRBV7-6 to TRBJ2-1, with D unclear. CDR3 length: 16 amino acids. Germline V gene sequence: CDR1 SGHVS, CDR2 FNYEAQ. V gave up 5 bases and J gave up 4 bases, with 18 bases separating them. The CDR3 loop reads CASSPGPGPLYNEQFF. CDR3 bases: TGTGCCAGCAGCCCAGGCCCTGGGCCCCTTTACAATGAGCAGTTCTTC.

This clonotype turned up a few times. DNA for the CDR3: TGTGCCATCAAGGCAGGGTTCGGGAACACTGAAGCTTTCTTT. It codes for CAIKAGFGNTEAFF. The V call is TRBV10-3, the J call TRBJ1-1; perhaps TRBD1 as D (5 bases). Trimming shortened V by 7 bases and J by 1 base, and 13 bases separated the two germline ends. Germline CDR1 is ENHRY and CDR2 is SYGVKD. This CDR3 region has 14 residues.

In regard to this clonotype: Its ends do not fully match the called genes, so a read error is possible. The rearrangement links TRBV30 to TRBJ1-6, with a weak D call TRBD1 (6 bases). CDR1 and CDR2 (germline): GTSNPN, SVGIG (reference sequence). CDR3 length: 12 residues. CDR3 sequence: CAWRQGDSPPHF. CDR3 coding DNA: TGTGCCTGGAGACAGGGAGATTCACCCCCCCACTTT.

This clonotype has only a few counts. The chain joins TRBV5-1 to TRBJ1-1, with TRBD1 matching over 8 bases. The junction had 12 bases not matched to a gene; V was cut back by 3 bases and J by 11 bases. Germline V CDR1 and CDR2: SGHRS, YFSETQ. CDR3 length equals 14 residues. The CDR3 DNA follows: TGCGCCAGCAGCTACGGCTCACAGGGGGGAATGGCTTTCTTT. This encodes CASSYGSQGGMAFF.

The rearrangement uses TRBV20-1 and TRBJ1-3; D not resolved. The CDR3 sequence is 16 residues long. The germline CDR1 and CDR2 sequences are DFQATT and SNEGSKA (reference sequence). V lost 0 bases, J lost 2 bases, and 14 bases lay in between. The CDR3 region is CSARDRVSRAGNTIYF. The CDR3 DNA is TGCAGTGCTAGAGATCGGGTATCGCGAGCTGGAAACACCATATATTTT.

The genes are TRBV7-9 and TRBJ2-3; 11 nucleotides match TRBD2. Germline CDR1 and CDR2: SEHNR and FQNEAQ (reference sequence). The length of the CDR3 is 16 residues. Losses at the gene ends were 5 bases for V and 4 bases for J; bases not matched to a gene: 8. CDR3 bases: TGTGCCAGCAGCCGACGACTAGCGGGAACGGCAGATACGCAGTATTTT. Its translation: CASSRRLAGTADTQYF.

As to this clonotype: This may come from a read error, since a much larger clone is one base off. CDR3 in DNA: TGCAGTGGTGACTTATCTGCAGATACGCAGTATTTT. It specifies CSGDLSADTQYF. The chain recombines TRBV20-1 with TRBJ2-3; no clear D gene. There are 12 residues in the CDR3. V shed 7 bases and J shed 4 bases, with 12 bases lying between them. Per the germline V gene, CDR1 is DFQATT and CDR2 is SNEGSKA (reference sequence).

This sequence joins TRBV6-1 and TRBJ1-5; D gene ambiguous. Germline CDR1 is MNHNS and CDR2 is SASEGT. The germline V and J ends were trimmed by 5 bases and 3 bases, with 14 bases remaining between them. CDR3 length equals 15 residues. The CDR3 DNA follows: TGTGCCAGCAGTTCCGGGATACCCACCAATCAGCCCCAGCATTTT. It codes for CASSSGIPTNQPQHF.